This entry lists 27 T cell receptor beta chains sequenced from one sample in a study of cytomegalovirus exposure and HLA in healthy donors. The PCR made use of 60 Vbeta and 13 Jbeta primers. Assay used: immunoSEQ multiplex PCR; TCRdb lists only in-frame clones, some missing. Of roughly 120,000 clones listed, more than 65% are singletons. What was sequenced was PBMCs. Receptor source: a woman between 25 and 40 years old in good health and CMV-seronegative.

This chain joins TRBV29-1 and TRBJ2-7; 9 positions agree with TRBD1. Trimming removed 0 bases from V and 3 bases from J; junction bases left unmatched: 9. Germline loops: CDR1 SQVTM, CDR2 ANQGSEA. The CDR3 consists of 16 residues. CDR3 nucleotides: TGCAGCGTTGAAGATTCGGACAGGGGAAAGGGCTACGAGCAGTACTTC. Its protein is CSVEDSDRGKGYEQYF.

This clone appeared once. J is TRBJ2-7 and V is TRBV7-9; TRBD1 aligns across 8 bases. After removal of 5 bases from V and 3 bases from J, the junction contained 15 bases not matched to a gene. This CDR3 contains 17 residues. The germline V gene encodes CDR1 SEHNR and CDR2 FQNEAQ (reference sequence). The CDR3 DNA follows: TGTGCCAGCAGCGACGGGACAGGAAGCCATTCCCACTACGAGCAGTACTTC. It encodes CASSDGTGSHSHYEQYF.

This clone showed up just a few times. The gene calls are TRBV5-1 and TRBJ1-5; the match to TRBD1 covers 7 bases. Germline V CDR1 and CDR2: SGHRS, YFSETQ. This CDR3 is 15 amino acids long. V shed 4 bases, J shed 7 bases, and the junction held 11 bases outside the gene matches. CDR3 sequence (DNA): TGCGCCAGCAGCCTATGGACAGGTGGAGACCAGCCCCAGCATTTT. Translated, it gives CASSLWTGGDQPQHF.

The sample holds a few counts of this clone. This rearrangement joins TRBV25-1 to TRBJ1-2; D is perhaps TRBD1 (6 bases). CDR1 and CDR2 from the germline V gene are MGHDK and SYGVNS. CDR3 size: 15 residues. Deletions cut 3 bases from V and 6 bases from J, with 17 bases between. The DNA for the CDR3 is TGTGCCAGCAGTGATAGGTTCGGTGGGGGCCATGGCTACACCTTC. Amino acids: CASSDRFGGGHGYTF.

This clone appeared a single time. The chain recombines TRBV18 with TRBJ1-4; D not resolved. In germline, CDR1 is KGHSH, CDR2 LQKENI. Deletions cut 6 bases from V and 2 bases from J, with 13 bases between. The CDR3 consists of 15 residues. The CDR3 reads CASSPGAGTNEKLFF. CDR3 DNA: TGTGCCAGCTCTCCCGGCGCGGGGACTAATGAAAAACTGTTTTTT.

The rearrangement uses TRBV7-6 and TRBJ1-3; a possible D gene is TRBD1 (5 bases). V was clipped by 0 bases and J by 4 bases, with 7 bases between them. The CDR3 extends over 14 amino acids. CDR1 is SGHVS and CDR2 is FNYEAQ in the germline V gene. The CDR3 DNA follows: TGTGCCAGCAGCTTAGCGCAGGGAGGAAACACCATATATTTT. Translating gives CASSLAQGGNTIYF.

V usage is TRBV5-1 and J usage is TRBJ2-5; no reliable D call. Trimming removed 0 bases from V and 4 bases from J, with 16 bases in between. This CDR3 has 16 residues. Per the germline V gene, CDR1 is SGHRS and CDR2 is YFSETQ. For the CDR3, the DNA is TGCGCCAGCAGCTTGGCCTTGGCTAGTGGAACAGAGACCCAGTACTTC. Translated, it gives CASSLALASGTETQYF.

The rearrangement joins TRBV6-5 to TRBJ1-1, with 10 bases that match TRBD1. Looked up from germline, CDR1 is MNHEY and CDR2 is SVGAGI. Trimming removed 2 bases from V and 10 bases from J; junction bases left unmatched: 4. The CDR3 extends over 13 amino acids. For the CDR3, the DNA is TGTGCCAGCAGTTACCGGCGACAGGGGGCAGCTTTCTTT. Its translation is CASSYRRQGAAFF.

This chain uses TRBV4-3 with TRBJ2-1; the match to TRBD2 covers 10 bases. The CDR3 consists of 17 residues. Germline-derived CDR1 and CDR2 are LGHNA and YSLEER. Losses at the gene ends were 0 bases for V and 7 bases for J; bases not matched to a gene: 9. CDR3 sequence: CASSQDPSSGGRNEQFF. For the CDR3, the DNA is TGCGCCAGCAGCCAAGATCCCTCTAGCGGGGGTAGAAATGAGCAGTTCTTC.

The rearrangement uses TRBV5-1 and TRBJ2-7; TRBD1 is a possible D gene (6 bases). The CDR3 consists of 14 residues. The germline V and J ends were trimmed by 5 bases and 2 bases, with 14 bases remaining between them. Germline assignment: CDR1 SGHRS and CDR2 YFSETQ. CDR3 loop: CASRYRTATYEQYF. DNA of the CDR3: TGCGCCAGCAGATATAGGACAGCAACCTACGAGCAGTACTTC.

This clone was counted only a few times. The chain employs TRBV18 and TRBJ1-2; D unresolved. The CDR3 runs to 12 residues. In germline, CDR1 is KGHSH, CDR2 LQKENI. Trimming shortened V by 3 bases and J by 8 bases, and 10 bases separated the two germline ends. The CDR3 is CASSPLLEGYTF. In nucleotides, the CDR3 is TGTGCCAGCTCACCTCTTCTCGAGGGCTACACCTTC. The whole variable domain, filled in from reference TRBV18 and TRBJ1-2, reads NAGVMQNPRHLVRRRGQEARLRCSPMKGHSHVYWYRQLPEEGLKFMVYLQKENIIDESGMPKERFSAEFPKEGPSILRIQQVVRGDSAAYFCASSPLLEGYTFGSGTRLTVV.

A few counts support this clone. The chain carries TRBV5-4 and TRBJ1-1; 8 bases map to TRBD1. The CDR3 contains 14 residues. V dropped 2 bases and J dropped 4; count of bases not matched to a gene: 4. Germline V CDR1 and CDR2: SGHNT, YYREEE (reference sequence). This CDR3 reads CASSLQGVSTEAFF. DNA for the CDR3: TGTGCCAGCAGCTTACAGGGGGTGAGCACTGAAGCTTTCTTT.

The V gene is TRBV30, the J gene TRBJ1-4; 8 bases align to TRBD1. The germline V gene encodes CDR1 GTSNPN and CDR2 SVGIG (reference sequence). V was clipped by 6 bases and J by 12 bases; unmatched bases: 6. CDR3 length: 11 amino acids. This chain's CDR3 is CACWTGWELFF. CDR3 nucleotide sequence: TGTGCCTGCTGGACAGGGTGGGAACTGTTTTTT.

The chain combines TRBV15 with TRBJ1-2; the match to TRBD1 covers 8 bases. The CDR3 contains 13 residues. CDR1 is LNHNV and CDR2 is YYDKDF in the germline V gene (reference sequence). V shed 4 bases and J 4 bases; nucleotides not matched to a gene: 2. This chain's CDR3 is CATSKGQGYGYTF. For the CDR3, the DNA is TGTGCCACCAGCAAAGGACAGGGCTATGGCTACACCTTC.

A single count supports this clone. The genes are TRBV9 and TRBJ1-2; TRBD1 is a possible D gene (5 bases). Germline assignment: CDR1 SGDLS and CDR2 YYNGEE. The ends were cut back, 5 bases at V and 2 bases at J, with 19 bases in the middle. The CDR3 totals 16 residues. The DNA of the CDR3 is TGTGCCAGCAGTGAGATTTCTCTGGGGGGGAACTATGGCTACACCTTC. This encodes CASSEISLGGNYGYTF.

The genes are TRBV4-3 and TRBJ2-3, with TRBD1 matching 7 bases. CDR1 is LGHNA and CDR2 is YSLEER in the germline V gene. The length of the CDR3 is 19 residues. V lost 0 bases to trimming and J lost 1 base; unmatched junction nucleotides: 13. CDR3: CASSQEWDIGTVGTDTQYF. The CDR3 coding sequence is TGCGCCAGCAGCCAAGAATGGGACATCGGGACAGTGGGCACAGATACGCAGTATTTT.

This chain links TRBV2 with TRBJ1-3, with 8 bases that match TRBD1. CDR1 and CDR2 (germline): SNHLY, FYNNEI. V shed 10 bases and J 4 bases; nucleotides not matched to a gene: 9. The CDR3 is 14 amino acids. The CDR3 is CANGQGVRGNTIYF. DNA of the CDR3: TGTGCCAACGGACAGGGTGTGCGAGGAAACACCATATATTTT.

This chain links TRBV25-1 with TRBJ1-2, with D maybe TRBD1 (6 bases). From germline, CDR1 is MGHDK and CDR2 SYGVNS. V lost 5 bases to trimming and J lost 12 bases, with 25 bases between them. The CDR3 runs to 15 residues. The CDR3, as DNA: TGTGCCAGCAGTCAATGGGTCGGCAGGGGCCGGGTGAACACCTTC. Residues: CASSQWVGRGRVNTF.

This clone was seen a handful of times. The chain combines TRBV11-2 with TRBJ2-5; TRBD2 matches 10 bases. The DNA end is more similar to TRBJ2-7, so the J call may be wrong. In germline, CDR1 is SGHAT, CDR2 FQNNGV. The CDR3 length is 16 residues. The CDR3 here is CASSSKEREGTYEQYF. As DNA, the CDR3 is TGTGCCAGCAGCTCCAAAGAGCGGGAGGGAACCTACGAGCAGTACTTC.

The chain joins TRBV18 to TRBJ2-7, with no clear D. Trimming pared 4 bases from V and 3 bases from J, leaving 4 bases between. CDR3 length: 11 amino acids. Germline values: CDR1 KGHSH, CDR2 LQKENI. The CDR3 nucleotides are TGTGCCAGCTCACGAGACTACGAGCAGTACTTC. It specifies CASSRDYEQYF.

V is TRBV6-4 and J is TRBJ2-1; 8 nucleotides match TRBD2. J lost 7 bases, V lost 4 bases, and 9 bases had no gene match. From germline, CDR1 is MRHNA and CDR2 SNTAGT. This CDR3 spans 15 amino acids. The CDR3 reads CASSARAGVGNEQFF. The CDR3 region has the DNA TGTGCCAGCAGTGCCCGAGCGGGAGTTGGGAATGAGCAGTTCTTC.

The CDR3 DNA follows: TGTGCCAGCAGCCAACAGGGGGATACTGGCTACACCTTC. Amino acid sequence: CASSQQGDTGYTF. This chain uses TRBV4-2 with TRBJ1-2; 7 bases agree with TRBD1. The CDR3 runs 13 residues. The V gene's germline CDR1 is LGHNA and CDR2 YNFKEQ. Germline trimming cut 2 bases from V and 7 bases from J; bases unmatched to any gene: 4.

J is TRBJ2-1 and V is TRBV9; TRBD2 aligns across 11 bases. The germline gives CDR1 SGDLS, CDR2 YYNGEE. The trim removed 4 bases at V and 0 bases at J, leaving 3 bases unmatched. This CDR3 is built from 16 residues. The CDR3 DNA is TGTGCCAGCAGCTTTAGCGGGGGGGCCTCCTACAATGAGCAGTTCTTC. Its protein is CASSFSGGASYNEQFF.

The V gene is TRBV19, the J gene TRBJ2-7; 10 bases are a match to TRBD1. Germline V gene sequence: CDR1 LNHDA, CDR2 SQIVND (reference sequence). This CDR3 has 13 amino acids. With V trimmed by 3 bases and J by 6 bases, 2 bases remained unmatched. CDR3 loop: CASSMGTGAEQYF. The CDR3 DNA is TGTGCCAGTAGTATGGGGACAGGGGCCGAGCAGTACTTC. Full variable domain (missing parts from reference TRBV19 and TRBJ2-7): DGGITQSPKYLFRKEGQNVTLSCEQNLNHDAMYWYRQDPGQGLRLIYYSQIVNDFQKGDIAEGYSVSREKKESFPLTVTSAQKNPTAFYLCASSMGTGAEQYFGPGTRLTVT.

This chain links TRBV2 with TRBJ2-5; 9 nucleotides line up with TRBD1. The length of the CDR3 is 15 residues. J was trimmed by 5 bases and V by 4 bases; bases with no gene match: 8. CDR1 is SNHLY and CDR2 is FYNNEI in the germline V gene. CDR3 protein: CASSAQGTGLETQYF. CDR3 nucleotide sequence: TGTGCCAGCAGTGCTCAAGGGACAGGGCTGGAGACCCAGTACTTC. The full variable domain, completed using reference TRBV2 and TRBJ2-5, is EPEVTQTPSHQVTQMGQEVILRCVPISNHLYFYWYRQILGQKVEFLVSFYNNEISEKSEIFDDQFSVERPDGSNFTLKIRSTKLEDSAMYFCASSAQGTGLETQYFGPGTRLLVL.

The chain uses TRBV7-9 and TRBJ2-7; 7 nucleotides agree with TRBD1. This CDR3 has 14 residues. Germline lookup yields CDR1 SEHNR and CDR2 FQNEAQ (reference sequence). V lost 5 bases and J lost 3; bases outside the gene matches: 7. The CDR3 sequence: CASSQTGMIYEQYF. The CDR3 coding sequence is TGTGCCAGCAGCCAGACAGGGATGATCTACGAGCAGTACTTC.

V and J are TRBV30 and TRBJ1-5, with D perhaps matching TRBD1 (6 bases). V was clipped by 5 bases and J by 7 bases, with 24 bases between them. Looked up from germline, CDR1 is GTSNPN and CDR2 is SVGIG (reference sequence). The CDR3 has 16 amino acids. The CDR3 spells CAWGDGGSGGYQPQHF. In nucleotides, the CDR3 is TGTGCCTGGGGGGATGGGGGCTCGGGGGGTTACCAGCCCCAGCATTTT.